This TCR beta chain was identified during a study of CD8+CD57+ T cells in acquired aplastic anemia. Looking at the study overall: Recorded DNA amounts for sorted CD4+ and CD8+ cells had an average of around 3 ug.

Using genomic DNA as the template, TCR beta VDJ and CDR3 profiling was carried out. Each CDR3 protein gets one entry after TCRdb re-called the reads with MiXCR. The table has under 200,000 distinct CDR3 sequences, roughly half seen once. Study observations and caveats: There were fewer than 35 CD8+ CDR3 sequences that occurred in both patients and controls.

The CDR3 is 12 amino acids. The V gene's germline CDR1 is PRHDT and CDR2 FYEKMQ (reference sequence). V lost 5 bases and J 7 bases, leaving 11 bases between the germline ends. Sequenced patients had shown CD8+CD57+ cell expansion by flow cytometry. Each of the patients presented with severe acquired aplastic anemia. Blood sampling was performed on the patients, and none of them had received therapy by then. To note about this clonotype: Its target is not known.

The gene calls are TRBV13 and TRBJ1-2; D unresolved. Sequencing was performed on sorted CD4+, CD8+, or CD8+CD57+ T cells (not recorded which) from PBMCs. This receptor was identified in a human donor with aplastic anemia. The CDR3 DNA reads TGTGCCAGCAGCGTTATGGCAGTTGGCTACACCTTC. Amino acids: CASSVMAVGYTF.